This TCR beta chain was captured in a study of blood T cell repertoires in COVID-19. Exposed participants came across a COVID-19 case within 2 weeks before study entry. The authors' processing: Estimated nucleated cell counts came from reference gene primer amplification. Some clones are missing from TCRdb's copy, which holds only in-frame ones; the method was immunoSEQ multiplex PCR. V, J and clone size reflect that table, while D and trimming were determined from the DNA. Of about 140,000 clones in the sample, less than 85% are singletons; the top ten hold 1.5% to 2%. V was shortened by 3 bases and J by 6 bases, with 11 bases between the two germline ends. CDR3 length: 13 residues. Germline V CDR1 and CDR2: KGHSH, LQKENI.

V gene TRBV18 combines with J gene TRBJ1-1; D gene uncertain. Input material: PBMCs or T cells enriched from blood (not recorded which). This sequence was found in a young woman who had been exposed to COVID-19. This CDR3 reads CASSPVRSAEAFF. In DNA form, the CDR3 reads TGTGCCAGCTCACCGGTGAGGTCGGCTGAAGCTTTCTTT.